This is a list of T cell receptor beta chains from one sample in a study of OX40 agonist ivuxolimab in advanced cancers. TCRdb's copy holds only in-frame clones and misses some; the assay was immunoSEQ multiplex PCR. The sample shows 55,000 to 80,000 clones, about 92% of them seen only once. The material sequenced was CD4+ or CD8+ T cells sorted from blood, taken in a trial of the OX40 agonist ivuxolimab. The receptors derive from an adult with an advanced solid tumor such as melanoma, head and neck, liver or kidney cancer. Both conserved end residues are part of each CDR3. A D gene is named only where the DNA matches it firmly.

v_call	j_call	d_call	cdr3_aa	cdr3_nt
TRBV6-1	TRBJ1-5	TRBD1	CASSSGQGAGQPQHF	TGTGCCAGCAGTTCGGGACAGGGGGCAGGTCAGCCCCAGCATTTT
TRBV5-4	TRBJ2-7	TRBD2	CASSPTSEGGEQYF	TGTGCCAGCAGCCCAACTAGCGAGGGAGGCGAGCAGTACTTC
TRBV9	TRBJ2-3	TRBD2	CASSARLAGGLSTDTQYF	TGTGCCAGCAGCGCACGACTAGCGGGGGGCCTTAGCACAGATACGCAGTATTTT
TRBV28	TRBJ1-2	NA	CASSLGARGYTF	TGTGCCAGCAGTCTGGGGGCGCGGGGCTACACCTTC
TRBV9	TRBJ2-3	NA	CASSPGPGPTDTQYF	TGTGCCAGCAGCCCCGGTCCGGGTCCGACAGATACGCAGTATTTT
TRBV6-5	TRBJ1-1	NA	CASSYGGVNTEAFF	TGTGCCAGCAGTTATGGGGGGGTGAACACTGAAGCTTTCTTT
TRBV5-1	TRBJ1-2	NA	CASMSQTNYGYTF	TGCGCCAGCATGTCACAAACTAACTATGGCTACACCTTC
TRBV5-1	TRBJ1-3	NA	CASSAGGTVPGNTIYF	TGCGCCAGCAGCGCGGGGGGCACAGTTCCCGGAAACACCATATATTTT
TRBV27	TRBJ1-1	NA	CASHNRGTEAFF	TGTGCCAGCCACAATAGGGGCACTGAAGCTTTCTTT
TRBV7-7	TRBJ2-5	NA	CASSPARGRQETQYF	TGTGCTAGCAGCCCTGCGAGGGGAAGACAAGAGACCCAGTACTTC
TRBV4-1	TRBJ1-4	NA	CASSQDWGGKLFF	TGCGCCAGCAGCCAAGATTGGGGGGGTAAACTGTTTTTT